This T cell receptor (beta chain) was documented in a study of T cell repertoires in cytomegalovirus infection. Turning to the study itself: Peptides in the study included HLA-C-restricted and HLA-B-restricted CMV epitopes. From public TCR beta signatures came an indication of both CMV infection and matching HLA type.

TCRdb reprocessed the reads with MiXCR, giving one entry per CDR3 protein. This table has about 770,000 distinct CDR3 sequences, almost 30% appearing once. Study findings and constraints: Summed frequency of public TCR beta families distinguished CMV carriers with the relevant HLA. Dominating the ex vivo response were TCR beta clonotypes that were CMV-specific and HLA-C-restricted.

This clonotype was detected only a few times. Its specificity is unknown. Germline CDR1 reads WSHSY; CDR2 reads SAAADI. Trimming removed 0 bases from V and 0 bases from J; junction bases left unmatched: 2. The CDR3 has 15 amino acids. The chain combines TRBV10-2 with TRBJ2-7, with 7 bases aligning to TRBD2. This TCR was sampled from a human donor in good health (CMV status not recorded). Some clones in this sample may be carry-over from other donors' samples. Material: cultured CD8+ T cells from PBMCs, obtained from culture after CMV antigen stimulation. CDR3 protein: CASSESGGDSYEQYF. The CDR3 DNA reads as TGCGCCAGCAGTGAGTCGGGAGGGGACTCCTACGAGCAGTACTTC.